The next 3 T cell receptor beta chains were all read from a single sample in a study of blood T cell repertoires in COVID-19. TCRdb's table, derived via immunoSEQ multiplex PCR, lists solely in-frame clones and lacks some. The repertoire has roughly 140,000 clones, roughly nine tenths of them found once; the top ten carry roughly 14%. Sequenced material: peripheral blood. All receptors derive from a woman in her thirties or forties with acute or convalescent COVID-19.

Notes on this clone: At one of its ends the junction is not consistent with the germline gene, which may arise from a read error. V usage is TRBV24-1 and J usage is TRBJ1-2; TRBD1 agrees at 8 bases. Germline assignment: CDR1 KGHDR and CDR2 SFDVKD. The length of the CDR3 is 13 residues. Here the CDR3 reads CATSALTGDGYTF. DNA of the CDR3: TGTGCCACCAGTGCTTTGACAGGGGACGGCTACACCTTC.

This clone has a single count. This CDR3 is CATGQGSSGANVLTF. The DNA of the CDR3 is TGTGCCACCGGACAAGGTTCCTCTGGGGCCAACGTCCTGACTTTC. The chain links TRBV6-5 to TRBJ2-6; possible D gene TRBD1, 5 bases. Trimming cost V 10 bases and J 0 bases, with 13 bases left between them. The germline V gene has CDR1 MNHEY and CDR2 SVGAGI. The CDR3 extends over 15 amino acids.

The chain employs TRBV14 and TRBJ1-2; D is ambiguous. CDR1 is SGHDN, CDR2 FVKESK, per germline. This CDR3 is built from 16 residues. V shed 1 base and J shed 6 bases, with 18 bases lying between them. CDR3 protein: CASSQVARPGGDGYTF. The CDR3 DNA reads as TGTGCCAGCAGCCAAGTGGCACGACCCGGAGGCGATGGCTACACCTTC.